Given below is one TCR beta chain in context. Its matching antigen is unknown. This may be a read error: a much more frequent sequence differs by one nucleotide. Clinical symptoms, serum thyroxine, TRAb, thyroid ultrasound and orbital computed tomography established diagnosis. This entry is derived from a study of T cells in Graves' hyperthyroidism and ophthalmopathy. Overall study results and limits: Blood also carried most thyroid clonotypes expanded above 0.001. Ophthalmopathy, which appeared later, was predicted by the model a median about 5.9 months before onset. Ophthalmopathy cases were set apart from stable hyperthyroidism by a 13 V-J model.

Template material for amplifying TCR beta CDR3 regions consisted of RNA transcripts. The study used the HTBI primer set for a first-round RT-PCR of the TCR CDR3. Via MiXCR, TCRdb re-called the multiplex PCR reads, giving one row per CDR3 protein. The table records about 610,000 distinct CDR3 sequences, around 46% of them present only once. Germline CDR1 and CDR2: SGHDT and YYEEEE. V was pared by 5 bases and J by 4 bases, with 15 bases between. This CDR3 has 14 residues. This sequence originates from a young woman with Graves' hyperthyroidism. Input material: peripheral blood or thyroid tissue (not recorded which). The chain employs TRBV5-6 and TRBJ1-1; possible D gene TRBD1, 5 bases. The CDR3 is CASSSITGITEAFF. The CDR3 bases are TGTGCCAGCAGTTCCATTACAGGTATCACTGAAGCTTTCTTT.